Below, 24 T cell receptor beta chains from the same sample are listed, as sequenced in a study of T-cell reconstitution after alpha-beta-depleted transplantation in children. It was with unique molecular identifiers that the TCRbeta library was prepared. MiXCR was run by TCRdb on the PCR reads, yielding one entry per CDR3 protein. The sample contains approximately 350,000 distinct CDR3 sequences, less than 15% of which appear only once. The sequences come from PBMCs, collected from the stem cell graft. The receptors come from a human donor who donated a stem cell graft to a child with Fanconi anemia.

In this sample, this clonotype turned up many times. The chain uses TRBV20-1 and TRBJ2-5, with 7 bases identical to TRBD1. The CDR3 has 14 amino acids. J was trimmed by 5 bases and V by 3 bases; bases with no gene match: 9. Germline-derived CDR1 and CDR2 are DFQATT and SNEGSKA (reference sequence). CDR3 protein: CSASRQGLGETQYF. CDR3 sequence (DNA): TGCAGTGCTAGCCGACAGGGCTTGGGGGAGACCCAGTACTTC.

The chain couples TRBV6-5 to TRBJ1-4; a weak D match, TRBD1 (5 bases). This CDR3 is built from 14 residues. Germline V gene sequence: CDR1 MNHEY, CDR2 SVGAGI. The V gene lost 3 bases and the J gene lost 8 bases, with 13 bases spanning the gap. CDR3: CASSYARVAEKLFF. The CDR3 DNA reads as TGTGCCAGCAGTTATGCCAGGGTGGCGGAAAAACTGTTTTTT.

This chain uses TRBV20-1 with TRBJ2-2, with 7 bases identical to TRBD1. The trim removed 2 bases at V and 4 bases at J, leaving 1 base unmatched. CDR1 and CDR2 (germline): DFQATT, SNEGSKA (reference sequence). This CDR3 spans 13 amino acids. CDR3 sequence: CSARRDSTGELFF. The CDR3 DNA is TGCAGTGCTAGAAGGGACAGCACCGGGGAGCTGTTTTTT.

This chain links TRBV10-2 with TRBJ1-2, with 8 bases that match TRBD1. In germline, CDR1 is WSHSY, CDR2 SAAADI. This CDR3 has 14 amino acids. V was pared by 6 bases and J by 6 bases, with 9 bases of the junction left unmatched. The CDR3 sequence: CASSVTGDLDGYTF. CDR3 nucleotides: TGCGCCAGCAGCGTGACAGGGGATTTGGATGGCTACACCTTC.

The sample holds a few counts of this clonotype. The CDR3 region has the DNA TGTGCCAGCAGTTTAGGGCGGACGTATTTT. It translates to CASSLGRTYF. The chain employs TRBV12-3 or TRBV12-4 and TRBJ2-3; no clear D. With 1 base removed from V and 14 bases from J, the gap between germline ends came to 7 bases. The CDR3 covers 10 residues.

The sample holds a few counts of this clonotype. CDR3 residues: CASSLTGPQFF. CDR3 coding DNA: TGCGCCAGCAGCTTGACAGGGCCGCAGTTCTTC. The chain has TRBV5-1 and TRBJ2-1; TRBD1 is a possible D gene (6 bases). The length of the CDR3 is 11 residues. V gave up 1 base and J gave up 12 bases, with 8 bases separating them. CDR1 SGHRS and CDR2 YFSETQ come from the germline V gene.

This clonotype appeared a few times. This sequence joins TRBV18 and TRBJ1-5; D may be TRBD1 (5 bases). The CDR3 is made up of 14 amino acids. Between the trimmed V and J ends, which lost 5 bases and 13 bases, there was a span of 21 bases. Germline-derived CDR1 and CDR2 are KGHSH and LQKENI. The CDR3 loop is CASSSPGSQLKQHF. For the CDR3, the DNA is TGTGCCAGCTCATCCCCAGGGAGCCAACTTAAGCAGCATTTT. Full variable domain (remainder filled in from reference TRBV18 and TRBJ1-5): NAGVMQNPRHLVRRRGQEARLRCSPMKGHSHVYWYRQLPEEGLKFMVYLQKENIIDESGMPKERFSAEFPKEGPSILRIQQVVRGDSAAYFCASSSPGSQLKQHFGDGTRLSIL.

At least ten counts were recorded for this clonotype. The chain links TRBV10-3 to TRBJ1-1; D uncertain. V was shortened by 10 bases and J by 8 bases, with 17 bases between the two germline ends. The V gene's germline CDR1 is ENHRY and CDR2 SYGVKD. The CDR3 runs to 12 residues. The chain's CDR3 is CASAELPGEAFF. The CDR3 bases are TGTGCCAGCGCAGAACTCCCGGGGGAAGCTTTCTTT.

This clonotype was counted ten times or more. The chain carries TRBV20-1 and TRBJ1-1; D may be TRBD1 (5 bases). Trimming took off 5 bases at V and 6 bases at J, with 16 bases between the two ends. CDR1 is DFQATT, CDR2 SNEGSKA, per germline (reference sequence). The CDR3 sequence is 13 residues long. The CDR3 spells CSAPERGFAEAFF. The CDR3 DNA is TGCAGTGCTCCCGAACGGGGGTTCGCTGAAGCTTTCTTT.

This chain uses TRBV5-1 with TRBJ2-7; D gene uncertain. This CDR3 is built from 12 residues. V dropped 7 bases and J dropped 1 base, with 9 bases sitting between them. Germline assignment: CDR1 SGHRS and CDR2 YFSETQ. Here the CDR3 reads CASREDSYEQYF. The CDR3 DNA is TGCGCCAGCCGAGAGGATTCCTACGAGCAGTACTTC.

The V gene is TRBV5-1, the J gene TRBJ2-3; D remains ambiguous. The V end lost 0 bases, the J end lost 2 bases, and 7 bases lay between the germline ends. The CDR3 loop spans 14 amino acids. Per germline, CDR1 SGHRS and CDR2 YFSETQ. The CDR3 region is CASSLATPTDTQYF. CDR3 bases: TGCGCCAGCAGCTTGGCGACACCCACAGATACGCAGTATTTT.

Many counts were recorded for this clonotype. The chain couples TRBV11-2 to TRBJ1-1, with 10 bases lining up with TRBD1. CDR3 size: 14 residues. Germline V gene lookup returns CDR1 SGHAT and CDR2 FQNNGV. Trimming took 5 bases from V and 4 from J; bases not matched to a gene: 4. The CDR3 coding sequence is TGTGCCAGCAGCGACCGGACAGGGGGCACTGAAGCTTTCTTT. Translation: CASSDRTGGTEAFF.

The rearrangement uses TRBV7-8 and TRBJ2-1; 9 bases fit TRBD1. Germline trimming cut 1 base from V and 0 bases from J; bases unmatched to any gene: 4. The germline V gene has CDR1 SGHVS and CDR2 FQNEAQ. The CDR3 totals 17 residues. The CDR3 here is CASSLETGGSSYNEQFF. The CDR3 DNA sequence: TGTGCCAGCAGCTTAGAGACAGGGGGAAGCTCCTACAATGAGCAGTTCTTC.

In its sample, this clonotype was seen many times. J is TRBJ2-1 and V is TRBV20-1, with 10 bases matching TRBD2. The CDR3 runs 14 residues. V lost 1 base to trimming and J lost 10 bases; unmatched junction nucleotides: 7. In germline, CDR1 is DFQATT, CDR2 SNEGSKA (reference sequence). CDR3 bases: TGCAGTGCTAGAGCCAGCGGGGGGGTGGAAGAGCAGTTCTTC. Translated: CSARASGGVEEQFF.

At least ten counts were recorded for this clonotype. The rearrangement uses TRBV3-1 and TRBJ1-5; possible D gene TRBD1, 5 bases. V was shortened by 1 base and J by 10 bases, with 14 bases between the two germline ends. This CDR3 is 14 amino acids long. Germline assignment: CDR1 LGHDT and CDR2 YNNKEL (reference sequence). This CDR3 reads CASSQGVGGGPQHF. The CDR3 coding sequence is TGTGCCAGCAGCCAAGGAGTTGGGGGTGGCCCCCAGCATTTT.

The V and J genes are TRBV12-3 or TRBV12-4 and TRBJ2-3; TRBD1 matches 10 bases. V gave up 6 bases and J gave up 3 bases; unmatched junction bases: 6. The CDR3 sequence is 15 residues long. The CDR3 loop reads CASRPGTGVTDTQYF. CDR3 nucleotide sequence: TGTGCCAGCAGACCCGGGACAGGGGTAACAGATACGCAGTATTTT.

This clonotype has more than one count but fewer than ten. The rearrangement links TRBV6-2 or TRBV6-3 to TRBJ2-3; maybe TRBD1 (7 bases). V was trimmed by 4 bases and J by 0 bases, leaving 14 bases between them. There are 16 residues in the CDR3. The germline V gene encodes CDR1 MNHEY and CDR2 SVGEGT. CDR3 protein: CASSWRDSFSTDTQYF. CDR3 in DNA: TGTGCCAGCAGTTGGCGGGACAGCTTTAGCACAGATACGCAGTATTTT.

Comment on this clonotype: Since the CDR3 does not end with the conserved phenylalanine or tryptophan, this likely comes from a read error. DNA of the CDR3: TGTGCCAGCAGTTTCGGACGGAGCTCTGGAAACACCATATATTCT. Translated, it gives CASSFGRSSGNTIYS. The rearrangement links TRBV12-3 or TRBV12-4 to TRBJ1-3, with unresolved D. The CDR3 is 15 amino acids. With 3 bases removed from V and 0 bases from J, the gap between germline ends came to 9 bases.

The chain carries TRBV30 and TRBJ2-3, with 10 bases lining up with TRBD2. Germline V CDR1 and CDR2: GTSNPN, SVGIG (reference sequence). CDR3 length: 15 residues. With V trimmed by 7 bases and J by 9 bases, 16 bases remained unmatched. The CDR3 loop reads CASTGDLAGVGTQYF. DNA of the CDR3: TGTGCCTCAACCGGGGATCTAGCGGGGGTTGGCACGCAGTATTTT.

This chain uses TRBV5-6 with TRBJ2-1, with D uncertain. This CDR3 contains 14 residues. Trimming pared 5 bases from V and 4 bases from J, leaving 13 bases between. Germline V gene lookup returns CDR1 SGHDT and CDR2 YYEEEE. The CDR3 sequence: CASSYEVTYNEQFF. The CDR3 nucleotides are TGTGCCAGCAGTTATGAGGTTACATACAATGAGCAGTTCTTC.

This clonotype was detected many times. Mismatch with germline at one junction end may stem from a read error. The rearrangement uses TRBV5-1 and TRBJ2-1; 7 positions agree with TRBD2. The CDR3 has 15 residues. Germline lookup yields CDR1 SGHRS and CDR2 YFSETQ. CDR3 nucleotide sequence: TGTGCCAGCAGCCTAGCGGTTGGCTCCTACAATGAGCAGTTCTTC. Translation: CASSLAVGSYNEQFF.

This clonotype turned up a few times. The genes are TRBV7-2 and TRBJ1-1; D not certain. The CDR3 is made up of 15 amino acids. Germline lookup yields CDR1 SGHTA and CDR2 FQGNSA. Trimming shortened V by 4 bases and J by 4 bases, and 16 bases separated the two germline ends. This CDR3 is CASSSPRGVATEAFF. Here the CDR3 DNA reads TGTGCCAGCAGCTCCCCCCGCGGGGTAGCCACTGAAGCTTTCTTT.

In its sample, this clonotype was seen a few times. The rearrangement uses TRBV18 and TRBJ2-1, with TRBD2 matching over 8 bases. Per the germline V gene, CDR1 is KGHSH and CDR2 is LQKENI. The CDR3 is 14 residues long. V dropped 3 bases and J dropped 7; count of bases not matched to a gene: 5. CDR3 sequence: CASSPNGGVNEQFF. CDR3 DNA: TGTGCCAGCTCACCTAACGGGGGGGTAAATGAGCAGTTCTTC.

This clonotype was found a few times. The chain carries TRBV28 and TRBJ2-1; 7 nucleotides match TRBD2. This CDR3 region has 15 residues. CDR1 is MDHEN and CDR2 is SYDVKM in the germline V gene. The V segment lost 4 bases and the J segment 4 bases; nucleotides outside the gene matches: 7. Here the CDR3 reads CASSSSGRVYNEQFF. DNA of the CDR3: TGTGCCAGCAGTTCCTCTGGGAGGGTGTACAATGAGCAGTTCTTC.